The next 14 T cell receptor beta chains were all read from a single sample in a study of PD-L1 blockade in urothelial cancer. Sequencing was performed with immunoSEQ multiplex PCR; in TCRdb, only in-frame clones are kept and a portion is missing. The sample holds roughly 50,000 clones, about 85% seen once. Sequenced here: PBMCs, sampled around atezolizumab (anti-PD-L1) treatment. All receptors come from a man aged 55 to 70 with urothelial cancer.

V is TRBV11-2 and J is TRBJ2-1, with D tentatively TRBD2 (6 bases). In germline, CDR1 is SGHAT, CDR2 FQNNGV. Trimming removed 3 bases at V and 5 bases at J, with 20 bases between. CDR3 size: 17 residues. CDR3 nucleotide sequence: TGTGCCAGCAGCTTGGAGTTTAGGAGGGCTCTGGACAATGAGCAGTTCTTC. It encodes CASSLEFRRALDNEQFF.

The sample holds one count of this clone. The genes are TRBV4-3 and TRBJ2-5; D may be TRBD2 (5 bases). Trimming stripped 3 bases from V and 4 bases from J, with 9 bases between. Germline V CDR1 and CDR2: LGHNA, YSLEER. The CDR3 has 13 amino acids. CDR3 amino acids: CASSQDCPETQYF. The DNA for the CDR3 is TGCGCCAGCAGCCAGGACTGTCCAGAGACCCAGTACTTC.

The count of this clone is one. The chain carries TRBV30 and TRBJ2-2; the match to TRBD2 covers 8 bases. Germline V CDR1 and CDR2: GTSNPN, SVGIG (reference sequence). The length of the CDR3 is 14 residues. V was clipped by 1 base and J by 9 bases; unmatched bases: 7. The CDR3 protein is CAWSGRRGGWELFF. CDR3 nucleotides: TGTGCCTGGAGTGGGCGACGGGGGGGCTGGGAGCTGTTTTTT.

The genes are TRBV4-3 and TRBJ2-1; TRBD2 aligns across 11 bases. The V gene end was trimmed by 2 bases and the J gene end by 8 bases; junction bases not matched to a gene: 8. This CDR3 comprises 16 residues. Germline CDR1 is LGHNA and CDR2 is YSLEER. DNA for the CDR3: TGCGCCAGCAGCCAAACTACTAGCGGGAGCTTTGATGAGCAGTTCTTC. It is translated as CASSQTTSGSFDEQFF.

This sequence joins TRBV27 and TRBJ1-2; D is possibly TRBD1 (5 bases). The CDR3 consists of 15 residues. Germline lookup yields CDR1 MNHEY and CDR2 SMNVEV (reference sequence). Trimming shortened V by 2 bases and J by 2 bases, and 12 bases separated the two germline ends. The DNA of the CDR3 is TGTGCCAGCAGTTTACTCGGGGGGATAAACTATGGCTACACCTTC. This translates into CASSLLGGINYGYTF.

The rearrangement uses TRBV5-5 and TRBJ1-1, with TRBD1 identical over 7 bases. The V gene end was trimmed by 0 bases and the J gene end by 1 base; junction bases not matched to a gene: 3. Per the germline V gene, CDR1 is SGHKS and CDR2 is YYEKEE (reference sequence). The CDR3 contains 15 residues. CDR3 protein: CASSLAGTENTEAFF. The CDR3, as DNA: TGTGCCAGCAGCTTGGCCGGGACAGAGAACACTGAAGCTTTCTTT.

The V call is TRBV15, the J call TRBJ2-7; TRBD2 aligns across 8 bases. The CDR3 consists of 16 residues. Germline assignment: CDR1 LNHNV and CDR2 YYDKDF (reference sequence). After removal of 0 bases from V and 7 bases from J, the junction contained 11 bases not matched to a gene. The CDR3: CATSRDSQRGKREQYF. CDR3 DNA: TGTGCCACCAGCAGAGATAGCCAGCGGGGGAAACGGGAGCAGTACTTC.

A few counts support this clone. CDR3 region: CASSLTGSATNEQFF. The CDR3 DNA is TGTGCCAGCAGCTTGACAGGGAGCGCTACCAATGAGCAGTTCTTC. This chain connects TRBV7-3 to TRBJ2-1; 7 bases fit TRBD1. The CDR3 runs 15 residues. Germline assignment: CDR1 SGHTA and CDR2 FQGTGA. V lost 3 bases, J lost 6 bases, and 8 bases stayed unmatched.

The chain combines TRBV6-5 with TRBJ1-1; D is unclear. This CDR3 is 14 amino acids long. Trimming removed 6 bases from V and 8 bases from J, with 19 bases in between. The germline V gene encodes CDR1 MNHEY and CDR2 SVGAGI. CDR3 region: CASRVTGDLGEAFF. The CDR3 DNA reads TGTGCCAGCAGGGTGACCGGAGACCTTGGAGAAGCTTTCTTT.

The V gene is TRBV5-1, the J gene TRBJ1-2; the match to TRBD1 covers 8 bases. This CDR3 spans 15 amino acids. From germline, CDR1 is SGHRS and CDR2 YFSETQ. V lost 3 bases to trimming and J lost 4 bases; unmatched junction nucleotides: 8. The CDR3 sequence is CASSSGQGNLYGYTF. The CDR3 DNA reads TGCGCCAGCAGCTCTGGACAGGGTAACCTCTATGGCTACACCTTC.

In the case of this clone: One end of the junction varies from germline; a read error may be responsible. The chain combines TRBV15 with TRBJ2-7; 7 positions match TRBD1. The CDR3 runs 15 residues. Germline V gene sequence: CDR1 LNHNV, CDR2 YYDKDF (reference sequence). The CDR3 DNA reads TGTGCCACCAGCGTAGGACAGGAGAGACCCTACGGGCAGTACTTC. The encoded protein is CATSVGQERPYGQYF.

This chain connects TRBV28 to TRBJ1-5, with 10 bases matching TRBD1. The CDR3 has 17 amino acids. Losses at the gene ends were 10 bases for V and 5 bases for J; bases not matched to a gene: 17. Germline V lookup: CDR1 MDHEN, CDR2 SYDVKM. The CDR3 loop is CAINRLGQGFRYQPQHF. CDR3 nucleotide sequence: TGTGCCATAAACCGTTTGGGACAGGGGTTCAGGTATCAGCCCCAGCATTTT.

The J gene is TRBJ1-3, the V gene TRBV28, with 7 bases fitting TRBD1. The CDR3 is 16 residues long. CDR1 is MDHEN, CDR2 SYDVKM, per germline. The junction had 7 bases not matched to a gene; V was cut back by 5 bases and J by 0 bases. In nucleotides, the CDR3 is TGTGCCAGCAGTACCTGGACAGGACTCTCTGGAAACACCATATATTTT. It translates to CASSTWTGLSGNTIYF.

CDR3: CASSSPTGDWVLTTGQYF. The DNA for the CDR3 is TGTGCCAGCAGCAGCCCGACGGGGGATTGGGTCCTAACTACGGGGCAGTACTTC. The V and J genes are TRBV11-2 and TRBJ2-7, with D maybe TRBD2 (6 bases). CDR3 length: 18 residues. V lost 5 bases and J 9 bases, leaving 32 bases between the germline ends. The germline V gene has CDR1 SGHAT and CDR2 FQNNGV.